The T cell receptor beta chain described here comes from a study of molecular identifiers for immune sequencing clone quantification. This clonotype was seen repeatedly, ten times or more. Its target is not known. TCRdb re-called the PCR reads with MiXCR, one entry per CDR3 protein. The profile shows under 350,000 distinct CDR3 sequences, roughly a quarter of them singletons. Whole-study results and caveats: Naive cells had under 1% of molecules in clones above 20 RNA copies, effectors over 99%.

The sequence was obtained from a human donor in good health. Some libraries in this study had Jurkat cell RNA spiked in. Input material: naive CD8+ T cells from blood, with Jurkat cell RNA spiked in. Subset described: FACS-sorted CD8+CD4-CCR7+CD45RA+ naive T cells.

In DNA, the CDR3 is TGTGCCAGCAGCCCGGACAGGGGGTCAGATACGCAGTATTTT. Translating gives CASSPDRGSDTQYF. V and J are TRBV4-2 and TRBJ2-3; 10 nucleotides align to TRBD1. Germline CDR1 and CDR2: LGHNA and YNFKEQ. The CDR3 contains 14 residues. Trimming cost V 4 bases and J 4 bases; bases outside gene matches: 2.